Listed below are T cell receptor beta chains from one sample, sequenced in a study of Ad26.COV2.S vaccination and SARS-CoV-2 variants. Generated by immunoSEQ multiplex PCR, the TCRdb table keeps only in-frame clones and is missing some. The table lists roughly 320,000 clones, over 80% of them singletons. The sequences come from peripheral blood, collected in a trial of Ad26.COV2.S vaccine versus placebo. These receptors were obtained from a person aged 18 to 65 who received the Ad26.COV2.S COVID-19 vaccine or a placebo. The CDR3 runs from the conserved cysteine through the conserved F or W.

CASSLATGGNSPLHF | TRBJ1-6 | TRBV7-3
CASSQVGGSGELFF | TRBJ2-2 | TRBV3-1/TRBV3-2
CASSADSVYGYTF | TRBJ1-2 | TRBV12-3/TRBV12-4
CASSLSGTSLDEQYF | TRBJ2-7 | TRBV4-1
CATAVARGGQETQYF | TRBJ2-5 | TRBV24-1
CASSQTGSPGETQYF | TRBJ2-5 | TRBV4-1
CASSPLAGGRTDTQYF | TRBJ2-3 | TRBV7-3
CASSLPGQENEAFF | TRBJ1-1 | TRBV6-6
CASSERTGREQYF | TRBJ2-7 | TRBV6-1
CATSRSREQNTEAFF | TRBJ1-1 | TRBV15
CASSLVRDTQYF | TRBJ2-3 | TRBV5-8
CASSVVDDARSGNTIYF | TRBJ1-3 | TRBV9
CASSTQGSGNTIYF | TRBJ1-3 | TRBV28
CASSQAGLLGEQYF | TRBJ2-7 | TRBV4-1
CASSLAPQETQYF | TRBJ2-5 | TRBV5-4
CASSLRLAAEQFF | TRBJ2-1 | TRBV11-2
CASSQPGLAGGTETQYF | TRBJ2-5 | TRBV14
CASSEASGGTEAFF | TRBJ1-1 | TRBV6-1
CASRTPGSPLHF | TRBJ1-6 | TRBV7-2
CASSEYLDTQYF | TRBJ2-3 | TRBV25-1
CASSILSGYTF | TRBJ1-2 | TRBV28
CASSSLYTDTQYF | TRBJ2-3 | TRBV5-1
CASSLDLRFGQGNSPLHF | TRBJ1-6 | TRBV11-2
CSVVGGADYGYTF | TRBJ1-2 | TRBV29-1
CSASLAGGLTDTQYF | TRBJ2-3 | TRBV20-1
CASSAASGGANQETQYF | TRBJ2-5 | TRBV19
CAGQGPASEKLFF | TRBJ1-4 | TRBV5-5
CASSPMIKRDSVNYGYTF | TRBJ1-2 | TRBV11-3
CASSLVAVNEQFF | TRBJ2-1 | TRBV5-4
CSATDGVQQYF | TRBJ2-7 | TRBV20-1
CASSLARGQNTEAFF | TRBJ1-1 | TRBV5-1
CASSDQTDLSLGAPLHF | TRBJ1-6 | TRBV5-5
CASSLAGSGTDTQYF | TRBJ2-3 | TRBV28
CASSSVTGINQPQHF | TRBJ1-5 | TRBV19
CASSLATGGTQYF | TRBJ2-3 | TRBV28
CASSPGTSGWGTDTQYF | TRBJ2-3 | TRBV9
CAKSLKCGAYNEQFF | TRBJ2-1 | TRBV10-3
CASKPAGAEGAGEQFF | TRBJ2-1 | TRBV28
CASSTFSGGPNNEQFF | TRBJ2-1 | TRBV7-3
CASSFDTRPLHF | TRBJ1-6 | TRBV12-3/TRBV12-4
CASSWTLQETQYF | TRBJ2-5 | TRBV5-4
CASTQRQENTEAFF | TRBJ1-1 | TRBV6-6
CASSKTSGGAETQYF | TRBJ2-5 | TRBV28
CASSGYPRVTNEKLFF | TRBJ1-4 | TRBV19
CASSLGGLSSYEQYF | TRBJ2-7 | TRBV5-6
CASSLAGGDQPQHF | TRBJ1-5 | TRBV5-6
CASSLRTGGMNTEAFF | TRBJ1-1 | TRBV7-9
CASSARNTEAFF | TRBJ1-1 | TRBV5-1
CASTSLYTMNTEAFF | TRBJ1-1 | TRBV6-5
CASSLRNLAGGSYEQYF | TRBJ2-7 | TRBV6-2/TRBV6-3
CASSQVGAPKSSYEQYF | TRBJ2-7 | TRBV4-1
CASGEDTEAFF | TRBJ1-1 | TRBV6-5
CASSSSGGANYGYTF | TRBJ1-2 | TRBV28
CASSPKQNYGYTF | TRBJ1-2 | TRBV18
CSVEDLRDRENIQYF | TRBJ2-4 | TRBV29-1
CASSIAGQGTPQHF | TRBJ1-5 | TRBV19
CASRTGFSSAAFF | TRBJ1-1 | TRBV28
CASSVSGKYEQFF | TRBJ2-1 | TRBV9
CASSPSDRGYQPQHF | TRBJ1-5 | TRBV28